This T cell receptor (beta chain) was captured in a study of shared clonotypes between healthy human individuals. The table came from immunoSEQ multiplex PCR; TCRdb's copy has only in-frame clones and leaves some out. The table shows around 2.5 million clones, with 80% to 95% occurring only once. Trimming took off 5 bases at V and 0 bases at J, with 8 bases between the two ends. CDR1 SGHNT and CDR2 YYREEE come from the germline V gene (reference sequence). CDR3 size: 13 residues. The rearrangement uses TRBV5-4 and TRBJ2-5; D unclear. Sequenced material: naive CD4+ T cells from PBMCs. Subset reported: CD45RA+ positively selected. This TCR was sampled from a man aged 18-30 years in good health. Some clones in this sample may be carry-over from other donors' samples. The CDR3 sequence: CASRPQYQETQYF. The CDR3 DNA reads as TGTGCCAGCAGGCCGCAATACCAAGAGACCCAGTACTTC.